The entry below describes one T cell receptor beta chain. Original handling: Amplification with reference gene primers provided the estimates of nucleated cell counts. The method was immunoSEQ multiplex PCR; TCRdb's version includes in-frame clones alone and lacks a portion of them. The V and J calls and clone size are taken from that table; D and trimming were inferred from the DNA. The sample records approximately 330,000 clones, about 87% being singletons. The CDR3 has 14 amino acids. The V gene end was trimmed by 5 bases and the J gene end by 5 bases; junction bases not matched to a gene: 7. Per the germline V gene, CDR1 is MNHEY and CDR2 is SVGAGI. This record comes from a study of blood T cell repertoires in COVID-19. Study-wide background: COVID-19 samples collected from the United States, Italy and Spain covered acute and convalescent phases. T cells, B-cell-depleted T cells, or PBMCs supplied cDNA or gDNA.

Recruited during active infection, patients (from Seattle) were subsequently followed longitudinally. The TCR comes from a man aged 30 to 39 with COVID-19, enrolled during active disease. Sequencing used peripheral blood. The genes are TRBV6-5 and TRBJ2-3, with 7 bases identical to TRBD1. DNA for the CDR3: TGTGCCAGCAGTAGGGACAGCCTCCAAGATACGCAGTATTTT. Translating gives CASSRDSLQDTQYF.